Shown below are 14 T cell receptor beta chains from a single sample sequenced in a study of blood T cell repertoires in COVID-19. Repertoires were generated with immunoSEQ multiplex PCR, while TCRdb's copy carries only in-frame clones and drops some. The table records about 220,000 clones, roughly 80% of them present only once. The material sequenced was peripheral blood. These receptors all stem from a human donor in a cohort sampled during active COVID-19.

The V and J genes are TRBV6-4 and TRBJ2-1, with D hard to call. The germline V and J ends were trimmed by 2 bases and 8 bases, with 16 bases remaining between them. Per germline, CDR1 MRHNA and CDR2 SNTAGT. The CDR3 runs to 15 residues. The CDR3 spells CASSDAATSTDEQFF. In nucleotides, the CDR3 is TGTGCCAGCAGTGACGCAGCGACTTCCACCGATGAGCAGTTCTTC.

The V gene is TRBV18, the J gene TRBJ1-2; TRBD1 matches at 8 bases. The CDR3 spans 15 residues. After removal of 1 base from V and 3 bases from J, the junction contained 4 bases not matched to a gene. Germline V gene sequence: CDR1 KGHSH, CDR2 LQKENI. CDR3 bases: TGTGCCAGCTCACCACGCGCAGGGGGCCACTATGGCTACACCTTC. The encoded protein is CASSPRAGGHYGYTF. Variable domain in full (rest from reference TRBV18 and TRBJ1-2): NAGVMQNPRHLVRRRGQEARLRCSPMKGHSHVYWYRQLPEEGLKFMVYLQKENIIDESGMPKERFSAEFPKEGPSILRIQQVVRGDSAAYFCASSPRAGGHYGYTFGSGTRLTVV.

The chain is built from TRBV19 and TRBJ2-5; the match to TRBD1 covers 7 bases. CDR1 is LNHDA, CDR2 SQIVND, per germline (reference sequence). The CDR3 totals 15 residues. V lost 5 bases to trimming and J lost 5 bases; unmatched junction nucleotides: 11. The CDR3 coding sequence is TGTGCCAGTAGTTCTACAGGGGTGAGCTTGGAGACCCAGTACTTC. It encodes CASSSTGVSLETQYF. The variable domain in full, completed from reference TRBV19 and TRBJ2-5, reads DGGITQSPKYLFRKEGQNVTLSCEQNLNHDAMYWYRQDPGQGLRLIYYSQIVNDFQKGDIAEGYSVSREKKESFPLTVTSAQKNPTAFYLCASSSTGVSLETQYFGPGTRLLVL.

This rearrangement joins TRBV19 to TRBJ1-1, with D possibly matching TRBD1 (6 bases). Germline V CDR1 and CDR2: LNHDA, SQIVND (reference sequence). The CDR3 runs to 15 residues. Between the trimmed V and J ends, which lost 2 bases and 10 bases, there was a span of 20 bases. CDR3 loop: CASSIKVSGGLRAFF. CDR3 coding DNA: TGTGCCAGTAGTATAAAGGTCTCGGGGGGGCTTCGAGCTTTCTTT.

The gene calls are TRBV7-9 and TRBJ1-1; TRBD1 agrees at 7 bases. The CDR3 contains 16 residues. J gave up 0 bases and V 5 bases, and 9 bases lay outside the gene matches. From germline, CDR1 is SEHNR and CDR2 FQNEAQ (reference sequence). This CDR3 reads CASSRWDSDMNTEAFF. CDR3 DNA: TGTGCCAGCAGCCGATGGGACAGTGACATGAACACTGAAGCTTTCTTT.

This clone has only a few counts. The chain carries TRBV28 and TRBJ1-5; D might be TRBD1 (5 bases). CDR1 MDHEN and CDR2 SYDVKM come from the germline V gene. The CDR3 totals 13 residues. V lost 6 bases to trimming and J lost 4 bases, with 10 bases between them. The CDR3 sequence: CASRGAENQPQHF. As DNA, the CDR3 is TGTGCCAGCAGAGGGGCGGAAAATCAGCCCCAGCATTTT.

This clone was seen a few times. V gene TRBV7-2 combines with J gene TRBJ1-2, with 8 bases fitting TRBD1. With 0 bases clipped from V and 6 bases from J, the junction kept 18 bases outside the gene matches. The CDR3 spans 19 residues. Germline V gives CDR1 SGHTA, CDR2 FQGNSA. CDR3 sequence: CASSLARRQGLMNRDGYTF. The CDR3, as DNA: TGTGCCAGCAGCTTAGCCAGACGACAGGGGCTAATGAACAGGGATGGCTACACCTTC. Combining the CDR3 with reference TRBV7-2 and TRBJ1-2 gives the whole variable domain GAGVSQSPSNKVTEKGKDVELRCDPISGHTALYWYRQSLGQGLEFLIYFQGNSAPDKSGLPSDRFSAERTGGSVSTLTIQRTQQEDSAVYLCASSLARRQGLMNRDGYTFGSGTRLTVV.

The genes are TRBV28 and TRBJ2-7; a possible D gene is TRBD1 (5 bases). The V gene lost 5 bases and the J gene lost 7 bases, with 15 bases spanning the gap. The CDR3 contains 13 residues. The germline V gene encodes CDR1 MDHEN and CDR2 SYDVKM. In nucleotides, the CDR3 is TGTGCCAGCAGTCCATCCAGGGTCCGGGAGCAGTACTTC. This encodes CASSPSRVREQYF.

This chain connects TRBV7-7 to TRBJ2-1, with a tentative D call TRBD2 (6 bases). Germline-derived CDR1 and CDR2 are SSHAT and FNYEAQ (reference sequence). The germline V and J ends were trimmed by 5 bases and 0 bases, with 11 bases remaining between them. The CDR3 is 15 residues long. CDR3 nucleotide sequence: TGTGCCAGCAGCACGGGACTGAGCTCCTACAATGAGCAGTTCTTC. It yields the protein CASSTGLSSYNEQFF.

CDR3 in amino acids: CASSYQGALPTYEQYF. CDR3 DNA: TGTGCCAGCAGTTACCAAGGGGCCCTACCAACCTACGAGCAGTACTTC. The chain couples TRBV6-2 or TRBV6-3 to TRBJ2-7; the D gene is possibly TRBD1 (5 bases). Germline V gives CDR1 MNHEY, CDR2 SVGEGT. CDR3 length: 16 amino acids. V gave up 2 bases and J gave up 2 bases, with 16 bases separating them.

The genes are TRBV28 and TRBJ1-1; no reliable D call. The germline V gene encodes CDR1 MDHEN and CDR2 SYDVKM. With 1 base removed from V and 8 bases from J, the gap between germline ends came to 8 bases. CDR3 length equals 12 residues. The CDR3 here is CASSLSLGEAFF. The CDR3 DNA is TGTGCCAGCAGTTTATCGCTAGGAGAAGCTTTCTTT.

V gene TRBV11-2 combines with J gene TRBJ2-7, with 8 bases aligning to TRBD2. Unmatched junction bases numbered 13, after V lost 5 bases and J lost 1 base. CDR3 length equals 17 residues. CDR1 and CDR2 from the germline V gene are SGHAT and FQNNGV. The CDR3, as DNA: TGTGCCAGCAGCCCCCGAGGTTTTAGCGGGGTTTCCTACGAGCAGTACTTC. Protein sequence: CASSPRGFSGVSYEQYF.

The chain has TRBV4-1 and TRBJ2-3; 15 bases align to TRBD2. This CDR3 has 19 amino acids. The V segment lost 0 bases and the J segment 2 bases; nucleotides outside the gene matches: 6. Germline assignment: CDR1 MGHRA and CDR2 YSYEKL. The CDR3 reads CASSQDRGTSGRSTDTQYF. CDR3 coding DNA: TGCGCCAGCAGCCAAGATCGGGGGACTAGCGGGAGGTCCACAGATACGCAGTATTTT.

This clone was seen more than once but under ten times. The CDR3 region has the DNA TGTGCCAGCAGTGACTCCCCGGGTAGCACAGATACGCAGTATTTT. This sequence encodes CASSDSPGSTDTQYF. The chain joins TRBV6-4 to TRBJ2-3; D ambiguous. V lost 0 bases and J 0 bases, leaving 7 bases between the germline ends. Germline V gives CDR1 MRHNA, CDR2 SNTAGT. The CDR3 is 15 residues long.